This T cell receptor beta chain derives from a study of cytomegalovirus exposure and HLA in healthy donors. Per germline, CDR1 MNHNY and CDR2 SVGAGI (reference sequence). V was cut by 5 bases and J by 1 base, with 6 bases left in between. The CDR3 has 13 amino acids. The PCR was carried out with 60 Vbeta primers and 13 Jbeta primers. TCRdb's table, derived via immunoSEQ multiplex PCR, lists solely in-frame clones and lacks some. In total, the table holds tens of thousands of clones. Points from the study as a whole: A later analysis found most CMV-associated TCR beta chains apparently HLA-restricted. The availability of immune exposure information extended only to CMV serostatus.

Turning to this clone: The antigen remains undetermined.

The sequencing input was PBMCs. V gene TRBV6-6 combines with J gene TRBJ1-5; D unclear. The origin of this receptor is a woman aged 30 to 39 in good health and CMV-seronegative. The CDR3 loop is CASSTHSNQPQHF. The CDR3 DNA follows: TGTGCCAGCAGTACACACAGCAATCAGCCCCAGCATTTT.